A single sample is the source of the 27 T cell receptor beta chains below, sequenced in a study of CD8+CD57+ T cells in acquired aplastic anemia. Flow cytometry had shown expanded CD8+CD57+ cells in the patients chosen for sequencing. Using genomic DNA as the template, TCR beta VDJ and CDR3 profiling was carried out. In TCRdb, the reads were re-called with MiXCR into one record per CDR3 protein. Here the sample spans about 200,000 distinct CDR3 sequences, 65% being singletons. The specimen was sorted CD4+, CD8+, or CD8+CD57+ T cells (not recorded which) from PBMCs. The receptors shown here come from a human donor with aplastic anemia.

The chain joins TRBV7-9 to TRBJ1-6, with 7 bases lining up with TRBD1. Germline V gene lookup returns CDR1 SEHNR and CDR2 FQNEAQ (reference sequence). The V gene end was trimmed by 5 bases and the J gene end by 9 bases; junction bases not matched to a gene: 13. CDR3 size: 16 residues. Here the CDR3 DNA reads TGTGCCAGCAGCAGATTTGGGGACAGCGCTAGTTCACCCCTCCACTTT. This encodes CASSRFGDSASSPLHF.

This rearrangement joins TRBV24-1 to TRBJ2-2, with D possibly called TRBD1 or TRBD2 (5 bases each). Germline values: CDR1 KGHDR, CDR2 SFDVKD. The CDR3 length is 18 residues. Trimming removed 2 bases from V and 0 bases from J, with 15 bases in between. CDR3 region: CATSDWIGMGPNTGELFF. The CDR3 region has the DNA TGTGCCACCAGTGATTGGATCGGGATGGGACCGAACACCGGGGAGCTGTTTTTT.

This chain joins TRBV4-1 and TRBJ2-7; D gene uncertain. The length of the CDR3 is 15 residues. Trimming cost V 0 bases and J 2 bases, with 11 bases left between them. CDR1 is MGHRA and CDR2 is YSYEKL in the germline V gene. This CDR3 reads CASSQEPQPTYEQYF. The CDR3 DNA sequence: TGCGCCAGCAGCCAAGAACCGCAGCCTACCTACGAGCAGTACTTC.

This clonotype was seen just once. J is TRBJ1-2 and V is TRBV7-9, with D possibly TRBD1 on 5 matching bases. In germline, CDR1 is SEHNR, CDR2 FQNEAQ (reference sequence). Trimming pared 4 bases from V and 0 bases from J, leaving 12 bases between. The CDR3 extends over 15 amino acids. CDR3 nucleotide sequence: TGTGCCAGCAGCTCAGGACCGGGACCTAACTATGGCTACACCTTC. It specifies CASSSGPGPNYGYTF. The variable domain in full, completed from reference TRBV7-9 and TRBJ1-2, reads DTGVSQNPRHKITKRGQNVTFRCDPISEHNRLYWYRQTLGQGPEFLTYFQNEAQLEKSRLLSDRFSAERPKGSFSTLEIQRTEQGDSAMYLCASSSGPGPNYGYTFGSGTRLTVV.

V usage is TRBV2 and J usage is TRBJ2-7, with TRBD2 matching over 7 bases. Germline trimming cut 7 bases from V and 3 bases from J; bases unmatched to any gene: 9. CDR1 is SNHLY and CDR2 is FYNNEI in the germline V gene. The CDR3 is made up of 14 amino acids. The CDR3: CASIPSGRVYEQYF. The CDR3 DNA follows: TGTGCCAGCATCCCCTCGGGGAGGGTCTACGAGCAGTACTTC.

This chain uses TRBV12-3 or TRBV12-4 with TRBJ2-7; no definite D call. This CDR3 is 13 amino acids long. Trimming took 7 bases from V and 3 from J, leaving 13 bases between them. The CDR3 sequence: CASTLDVYYEQYF. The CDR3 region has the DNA TGTGCCAGCACCCTCGACGTCTACTACGAGCAGTACTTC.

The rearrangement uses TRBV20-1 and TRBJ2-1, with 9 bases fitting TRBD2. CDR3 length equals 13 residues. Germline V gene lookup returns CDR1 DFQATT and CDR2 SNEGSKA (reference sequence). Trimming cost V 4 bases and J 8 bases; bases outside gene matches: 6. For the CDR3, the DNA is TGCAGTGCTACCAGCGGGGGGATCGATGAGCAGTTCTTC. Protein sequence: CSATSGGIDEQFF.

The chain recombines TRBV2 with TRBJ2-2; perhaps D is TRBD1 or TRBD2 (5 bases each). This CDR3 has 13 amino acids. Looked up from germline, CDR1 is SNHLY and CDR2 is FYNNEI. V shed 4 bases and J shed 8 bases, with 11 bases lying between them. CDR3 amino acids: CASSVQGEGELFF. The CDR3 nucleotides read TGTGCCAGCAGTGTACAAGGGGAGGGGGAGCTGTTTTTT.

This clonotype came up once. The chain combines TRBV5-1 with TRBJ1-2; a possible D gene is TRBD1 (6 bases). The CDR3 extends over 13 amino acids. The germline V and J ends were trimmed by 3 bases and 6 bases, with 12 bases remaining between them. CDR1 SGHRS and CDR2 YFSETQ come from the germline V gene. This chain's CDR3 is CASSSRGADGYTF. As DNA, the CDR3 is TGCGCCAGCAGCTCCAGGGGCGCAGATGGCTACACCTTC.

In DNA, the CDR3 is TGTGCCAGCAGCGCACAGGGGGGGGACTACGAGCAGTACTTC. Residues: CASSAQGGDYEQYF. The V gene is TRBV4-2, the J gene TRBJ2-7; D possibly corresponds to TRBD1 (8 bases). Trimming removed 5 bases from V and 3 bases from J, with 14 bases in between. Germline loops: CDR1 LGHNA, CDR2 YNFKEQ. There are 14 residues in the CDR3.

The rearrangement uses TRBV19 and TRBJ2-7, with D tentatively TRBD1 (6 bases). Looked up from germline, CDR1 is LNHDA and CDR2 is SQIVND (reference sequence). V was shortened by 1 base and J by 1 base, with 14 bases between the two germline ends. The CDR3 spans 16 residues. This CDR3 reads CASSIGTQGSSYEQYF. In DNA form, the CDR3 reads TGTGCCAGTAGTATAGGCACACAGGGTTCTTCCTACGAGCAGTACTTC.

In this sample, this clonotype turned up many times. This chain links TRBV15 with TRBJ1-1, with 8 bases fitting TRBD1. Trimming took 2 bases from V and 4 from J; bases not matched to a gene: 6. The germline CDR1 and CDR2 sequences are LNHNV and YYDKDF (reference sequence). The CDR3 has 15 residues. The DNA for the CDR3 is TGTGCCACCAGCAGAAGGACAGGGAGTTTCACTGAAGCTTTCTTT. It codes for CATSRRTGSFTEAFF.

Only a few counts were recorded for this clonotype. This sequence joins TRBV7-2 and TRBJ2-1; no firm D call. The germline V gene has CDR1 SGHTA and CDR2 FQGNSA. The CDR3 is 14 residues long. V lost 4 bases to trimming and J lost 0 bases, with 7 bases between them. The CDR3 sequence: CASSSQSSYNEQFF. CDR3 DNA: TGTGCCAGCAGCTCCCAAAGCTCCTACAATGAGCAGTTCTTC.

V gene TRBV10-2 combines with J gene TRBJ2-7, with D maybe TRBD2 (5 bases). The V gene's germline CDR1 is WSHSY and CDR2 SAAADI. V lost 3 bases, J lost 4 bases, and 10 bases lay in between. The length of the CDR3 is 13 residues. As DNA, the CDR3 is TGCGCCAGCAGTGAAGGGAGTCTTTACGAGCAGTACTTC. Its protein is CASSEGSLYEQYF.

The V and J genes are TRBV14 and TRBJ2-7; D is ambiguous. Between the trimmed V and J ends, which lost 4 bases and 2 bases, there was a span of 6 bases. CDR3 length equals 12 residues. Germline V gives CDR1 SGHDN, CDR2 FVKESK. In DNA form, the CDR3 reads TGTGCCAGCAGCCTTGATGCCTACGAGCAGTACTTC. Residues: CASSLDAYEQYF.

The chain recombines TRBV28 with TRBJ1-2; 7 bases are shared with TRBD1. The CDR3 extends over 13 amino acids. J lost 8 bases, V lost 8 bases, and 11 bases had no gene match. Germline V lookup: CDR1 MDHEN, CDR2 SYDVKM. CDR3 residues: CASFTRGDSGYTF. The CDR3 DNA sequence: TGTGCCAGCTTCACCCGGGGGGACAGCGGCTACACCTTC.

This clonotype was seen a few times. The CDR3 nucleotides read TGTGCCAGCAGCTTAGTGGCAGGGGCCTACTACAATGAGCAGTTCTTC. It encodes CASSLVAGAYYNEQFF. The chain combines TRBV7-2 with TRBJ2-1, with a tentative D call TRBD1 (6 bases). Germline CDR1 SGHTA, CDR2 FQGNSA. The CDR3 contains 16 residues. Deletions cut 1 base from V and 3 bases from J, with 13 bases between.

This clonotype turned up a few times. CDR3 sequence (DNA): TGTGCCAGCAGCTTGAGGCGGGAGCAGTTCTTC. Translation: CASSLRREQFF. The chain links TRBV5-6 to TRBJ2-1; D gene ambiguous. CDR1 SGHDT and CDR2 YYEEEE come from the germline V gene. V was shortened by 1 base and J by 10 bases, with 6 bases between the two germline ends. This CDR3 contains 11 residues.

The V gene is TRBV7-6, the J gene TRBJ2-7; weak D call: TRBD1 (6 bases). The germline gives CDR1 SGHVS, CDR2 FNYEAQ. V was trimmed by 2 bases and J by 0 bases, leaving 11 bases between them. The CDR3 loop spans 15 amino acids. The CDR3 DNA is TGTGCCAGCAGCTTACCCGACAGGAGCTCCTACGAGCAGTACTTC. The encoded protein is CASSLPDRSSYEQYF.

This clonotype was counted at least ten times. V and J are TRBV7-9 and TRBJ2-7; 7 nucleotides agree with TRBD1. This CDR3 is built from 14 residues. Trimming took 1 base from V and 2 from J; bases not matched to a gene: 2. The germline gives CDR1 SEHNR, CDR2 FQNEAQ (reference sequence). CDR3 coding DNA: TGTGCCAGCAGCTTAGTACAGGGGACCTACGAGCAGTACTTC. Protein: CASSLVQGTYEQYF.

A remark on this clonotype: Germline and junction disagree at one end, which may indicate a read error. The CDR3 sequence: CASSVAGAGKGDEQPF. Here the CDR3 DNA reads TGTGCCAGCAGCGTAGCTGGGGCAGGGAAAGGAGATGAGCAGCCCTTC. The V call is TRBV9, the J call TRBJ2-1, with D tentatively TRBD1 (5 bases). The germline V gene encodes CDR1 SGDLS and CDR2 YYNGEE. CDR3 length: 16 amino acids. The variable domain in full, with the rest retrieved from reference TRBV9 and TRBJ2-1, is DSGVTQTPKHLITATGQRVTLRCSPRSGDLSVYWYQQSLDQGLQFLIQYYNGEERAKGNILERFSAQQFPDLHSELNLSSLELGDSALYFCASSVAGAGKGDEQPFGPGTRLTVL.

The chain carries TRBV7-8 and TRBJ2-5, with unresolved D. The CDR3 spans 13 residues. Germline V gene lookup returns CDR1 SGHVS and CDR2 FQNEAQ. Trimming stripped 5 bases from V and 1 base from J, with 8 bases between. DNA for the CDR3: TGTGCCAGCAGCCCATTTACCCAAGAGACCCAGTACTTC. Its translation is CASSPFTQETQYF.

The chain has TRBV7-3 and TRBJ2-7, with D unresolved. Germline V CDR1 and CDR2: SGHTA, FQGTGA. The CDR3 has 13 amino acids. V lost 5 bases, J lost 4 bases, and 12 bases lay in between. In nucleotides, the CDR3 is TGTGCCAGCAGCCCGGGTGCCGGATACGAGCAGTACTTC. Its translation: CASSPGAGYEQYF.

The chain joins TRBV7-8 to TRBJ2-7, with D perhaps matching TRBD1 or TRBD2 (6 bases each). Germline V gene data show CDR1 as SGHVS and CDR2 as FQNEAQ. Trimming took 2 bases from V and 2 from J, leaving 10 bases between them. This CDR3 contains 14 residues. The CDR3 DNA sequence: TGTGCCAGCAGCTTACAGGGGAGGCCCTACGAGCAGTACTTC. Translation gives CASSLQGRPYEQYF.

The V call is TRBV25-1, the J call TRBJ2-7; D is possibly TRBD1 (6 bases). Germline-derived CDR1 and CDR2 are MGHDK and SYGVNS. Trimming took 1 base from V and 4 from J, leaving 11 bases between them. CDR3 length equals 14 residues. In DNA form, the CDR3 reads TGTGCCAGCAGTGAATTAACAGGGTTATACGAGCAGTACTTC. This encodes CASSELTGLYEQYF.

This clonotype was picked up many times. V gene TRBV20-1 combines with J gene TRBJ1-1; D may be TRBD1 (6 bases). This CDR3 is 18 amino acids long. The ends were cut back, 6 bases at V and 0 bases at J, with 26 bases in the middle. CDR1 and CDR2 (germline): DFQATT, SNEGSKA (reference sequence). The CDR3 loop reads CSASFLLSRGGMNTEAFF. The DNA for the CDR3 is TGCAGTGCGTCCTTCCTCCTTTCGCGGGGGGGCATGAACACTGAAGCTTTCTTT.

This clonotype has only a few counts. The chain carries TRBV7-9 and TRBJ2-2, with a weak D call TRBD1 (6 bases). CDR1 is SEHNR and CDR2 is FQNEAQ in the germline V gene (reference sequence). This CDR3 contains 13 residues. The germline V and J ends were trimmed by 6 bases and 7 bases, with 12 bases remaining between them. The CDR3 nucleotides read TGTGCCAGCAGTTCCCAGGGGATCGGGGAGCTGTTTTTT. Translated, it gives CASSSQGIGELFF. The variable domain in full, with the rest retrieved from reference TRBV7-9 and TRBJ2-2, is DTGVSQNPRHKITKRGQNVTFRCDPISEHNRLYWYRQTLGQGPEFLTYFQNEAQLEKSRLLSDRFSAERPKGSFSTLEIQRTEQGDSAMYLCASSSQGIGELFFGEGSRLTVL.